This TCR beta chain was captured in a study of technical replicates of blood from a few donors. Sequencing was performed with immunoSEQ multiplex PCR; in TCRdb, only in-frame clones are kept and a portion is missing. Counted here are approximately 81,000 clones, approximately 75% occurring once; the ten biggest clones make up roughly 4%. Germline CDR1 is SNHLY and CDR2 is FYNNEI. The ends lost 8 bases at V and 1 base at J; junction bases unmatched: 0. CDR3 length: 15 residues. This chain joins TRBV2 and TRBJ2-2; 14 bases are a match to TRBD2. Sequenced input: PBMCs. This receptor was taken from a human donor in good health. Some clones in this sample may be carry-over from other donors' samples. The CDR3 DNA sequence: TGTGCCAGCGGACTAGCGGGAGGGAACACCGGGGAGCTGTTTTTT. Translation gives CASGLAGGNTGELFF.